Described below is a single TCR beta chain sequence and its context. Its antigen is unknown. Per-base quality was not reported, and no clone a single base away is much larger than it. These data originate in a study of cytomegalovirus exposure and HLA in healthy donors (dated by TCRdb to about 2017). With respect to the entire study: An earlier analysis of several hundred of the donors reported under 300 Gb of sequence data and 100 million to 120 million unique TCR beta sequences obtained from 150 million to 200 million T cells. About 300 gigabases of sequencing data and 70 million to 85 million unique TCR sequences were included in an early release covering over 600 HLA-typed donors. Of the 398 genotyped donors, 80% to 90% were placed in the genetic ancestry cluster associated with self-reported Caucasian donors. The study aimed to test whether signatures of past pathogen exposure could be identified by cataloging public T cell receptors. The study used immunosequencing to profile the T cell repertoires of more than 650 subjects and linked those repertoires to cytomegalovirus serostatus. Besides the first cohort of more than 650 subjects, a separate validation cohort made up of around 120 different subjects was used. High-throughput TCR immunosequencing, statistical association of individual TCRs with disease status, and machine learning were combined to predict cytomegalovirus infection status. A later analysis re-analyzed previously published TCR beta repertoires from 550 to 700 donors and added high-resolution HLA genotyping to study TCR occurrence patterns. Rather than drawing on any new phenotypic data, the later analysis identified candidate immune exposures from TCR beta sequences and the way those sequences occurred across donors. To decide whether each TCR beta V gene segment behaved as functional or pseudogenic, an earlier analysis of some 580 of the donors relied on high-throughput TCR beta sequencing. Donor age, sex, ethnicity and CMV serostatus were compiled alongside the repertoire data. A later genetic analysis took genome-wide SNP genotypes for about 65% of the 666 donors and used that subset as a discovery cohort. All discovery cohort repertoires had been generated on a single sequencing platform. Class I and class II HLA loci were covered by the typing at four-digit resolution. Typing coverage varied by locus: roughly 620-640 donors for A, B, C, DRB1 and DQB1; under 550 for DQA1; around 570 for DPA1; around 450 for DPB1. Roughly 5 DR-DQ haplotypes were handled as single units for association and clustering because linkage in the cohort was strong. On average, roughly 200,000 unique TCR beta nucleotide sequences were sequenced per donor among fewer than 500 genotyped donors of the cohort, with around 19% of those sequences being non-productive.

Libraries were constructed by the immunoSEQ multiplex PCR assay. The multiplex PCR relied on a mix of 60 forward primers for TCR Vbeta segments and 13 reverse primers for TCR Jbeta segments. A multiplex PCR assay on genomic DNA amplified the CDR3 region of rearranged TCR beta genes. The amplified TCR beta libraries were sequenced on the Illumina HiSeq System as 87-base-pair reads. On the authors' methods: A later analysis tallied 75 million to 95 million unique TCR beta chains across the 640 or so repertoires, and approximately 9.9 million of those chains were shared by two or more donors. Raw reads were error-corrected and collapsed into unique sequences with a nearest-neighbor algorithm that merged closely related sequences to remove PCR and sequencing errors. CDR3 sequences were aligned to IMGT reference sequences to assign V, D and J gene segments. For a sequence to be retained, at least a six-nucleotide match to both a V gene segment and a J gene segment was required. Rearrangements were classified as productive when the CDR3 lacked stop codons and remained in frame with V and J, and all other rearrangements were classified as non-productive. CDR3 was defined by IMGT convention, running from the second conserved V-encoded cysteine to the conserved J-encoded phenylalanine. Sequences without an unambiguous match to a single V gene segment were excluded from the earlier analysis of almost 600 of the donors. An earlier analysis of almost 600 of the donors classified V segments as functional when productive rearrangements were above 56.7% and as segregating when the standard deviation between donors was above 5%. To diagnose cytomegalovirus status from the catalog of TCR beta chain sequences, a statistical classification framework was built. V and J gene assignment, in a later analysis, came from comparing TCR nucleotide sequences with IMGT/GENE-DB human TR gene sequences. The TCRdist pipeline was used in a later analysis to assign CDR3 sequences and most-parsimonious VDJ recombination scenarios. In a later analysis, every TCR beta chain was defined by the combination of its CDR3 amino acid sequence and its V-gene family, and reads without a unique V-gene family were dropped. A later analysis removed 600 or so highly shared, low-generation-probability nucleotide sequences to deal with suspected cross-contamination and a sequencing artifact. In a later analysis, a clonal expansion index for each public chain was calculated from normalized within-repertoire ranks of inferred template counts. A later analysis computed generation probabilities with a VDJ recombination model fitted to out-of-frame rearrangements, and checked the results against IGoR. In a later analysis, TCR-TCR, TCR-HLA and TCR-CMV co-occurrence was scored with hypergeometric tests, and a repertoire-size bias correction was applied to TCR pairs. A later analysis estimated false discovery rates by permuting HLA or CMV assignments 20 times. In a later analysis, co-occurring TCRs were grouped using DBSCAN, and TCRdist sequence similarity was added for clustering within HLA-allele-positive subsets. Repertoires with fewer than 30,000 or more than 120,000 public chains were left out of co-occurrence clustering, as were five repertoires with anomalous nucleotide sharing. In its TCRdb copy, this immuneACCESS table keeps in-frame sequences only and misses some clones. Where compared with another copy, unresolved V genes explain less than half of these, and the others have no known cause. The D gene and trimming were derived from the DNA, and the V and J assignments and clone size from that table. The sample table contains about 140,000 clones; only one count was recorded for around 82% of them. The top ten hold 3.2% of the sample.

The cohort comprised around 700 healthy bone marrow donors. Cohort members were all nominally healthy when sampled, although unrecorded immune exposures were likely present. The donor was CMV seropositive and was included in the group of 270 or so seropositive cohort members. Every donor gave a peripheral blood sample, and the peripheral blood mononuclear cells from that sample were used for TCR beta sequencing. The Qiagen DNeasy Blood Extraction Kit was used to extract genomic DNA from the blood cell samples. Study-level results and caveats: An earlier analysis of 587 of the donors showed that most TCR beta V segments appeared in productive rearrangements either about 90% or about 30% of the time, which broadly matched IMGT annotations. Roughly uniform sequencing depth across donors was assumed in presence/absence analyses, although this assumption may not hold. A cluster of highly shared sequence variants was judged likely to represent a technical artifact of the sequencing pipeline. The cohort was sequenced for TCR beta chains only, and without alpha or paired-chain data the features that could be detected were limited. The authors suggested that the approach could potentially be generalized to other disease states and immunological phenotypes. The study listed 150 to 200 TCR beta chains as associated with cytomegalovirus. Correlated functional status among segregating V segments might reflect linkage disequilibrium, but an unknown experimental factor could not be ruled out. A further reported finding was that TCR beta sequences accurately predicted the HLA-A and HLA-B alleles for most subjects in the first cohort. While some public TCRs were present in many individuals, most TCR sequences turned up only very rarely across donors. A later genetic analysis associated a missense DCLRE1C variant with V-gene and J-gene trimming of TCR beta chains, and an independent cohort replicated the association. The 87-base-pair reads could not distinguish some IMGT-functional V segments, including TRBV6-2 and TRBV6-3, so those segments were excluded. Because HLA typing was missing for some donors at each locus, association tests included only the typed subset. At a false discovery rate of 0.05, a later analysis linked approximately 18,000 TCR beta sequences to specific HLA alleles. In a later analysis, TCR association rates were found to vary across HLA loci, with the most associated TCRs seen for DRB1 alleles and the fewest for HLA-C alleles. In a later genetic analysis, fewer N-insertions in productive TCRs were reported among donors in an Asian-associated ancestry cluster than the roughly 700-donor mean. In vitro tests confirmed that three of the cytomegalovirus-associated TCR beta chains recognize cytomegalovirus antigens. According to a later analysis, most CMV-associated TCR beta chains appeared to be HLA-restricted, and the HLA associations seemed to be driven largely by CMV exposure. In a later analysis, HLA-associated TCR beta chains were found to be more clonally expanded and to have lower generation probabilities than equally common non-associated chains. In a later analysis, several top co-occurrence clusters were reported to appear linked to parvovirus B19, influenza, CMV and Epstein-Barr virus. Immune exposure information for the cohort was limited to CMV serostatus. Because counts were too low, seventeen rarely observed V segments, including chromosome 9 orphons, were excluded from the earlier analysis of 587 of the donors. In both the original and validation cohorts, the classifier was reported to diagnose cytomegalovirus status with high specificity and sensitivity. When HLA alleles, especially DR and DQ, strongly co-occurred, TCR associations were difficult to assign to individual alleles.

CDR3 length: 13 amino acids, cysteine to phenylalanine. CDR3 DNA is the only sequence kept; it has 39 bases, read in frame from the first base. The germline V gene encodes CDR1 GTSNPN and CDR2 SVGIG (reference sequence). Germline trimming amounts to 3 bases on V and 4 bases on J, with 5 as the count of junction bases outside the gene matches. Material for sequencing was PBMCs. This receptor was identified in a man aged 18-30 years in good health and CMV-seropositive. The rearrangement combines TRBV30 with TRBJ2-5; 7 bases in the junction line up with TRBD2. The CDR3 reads CAWSGLVPETQYF. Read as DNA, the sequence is TGTGCCTGGAGCGGACTAGTTCCAGAGACCCAGTACTTC.